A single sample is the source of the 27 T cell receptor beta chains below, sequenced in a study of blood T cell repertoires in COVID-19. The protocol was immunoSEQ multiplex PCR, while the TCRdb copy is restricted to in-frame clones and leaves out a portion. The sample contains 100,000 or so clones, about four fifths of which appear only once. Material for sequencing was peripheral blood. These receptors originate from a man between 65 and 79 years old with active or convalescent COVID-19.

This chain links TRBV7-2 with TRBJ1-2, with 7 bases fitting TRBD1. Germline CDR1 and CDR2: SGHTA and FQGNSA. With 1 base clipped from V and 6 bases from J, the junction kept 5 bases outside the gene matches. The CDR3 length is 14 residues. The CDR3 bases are TGTGCCAGCAGCTTAGTGCAGGGGGATGATGGCTACACCTTC. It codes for CASSLVQGDDGYTF.

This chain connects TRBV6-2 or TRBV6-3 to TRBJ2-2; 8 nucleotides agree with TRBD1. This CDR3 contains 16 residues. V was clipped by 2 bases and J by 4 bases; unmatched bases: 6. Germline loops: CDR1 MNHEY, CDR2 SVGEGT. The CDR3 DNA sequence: TGTGCCAGCAGTTACCCGGACAGGGCCCCCACCGGGGAGCTGTTTTTT. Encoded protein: CASSYPDRAPTGELFF.

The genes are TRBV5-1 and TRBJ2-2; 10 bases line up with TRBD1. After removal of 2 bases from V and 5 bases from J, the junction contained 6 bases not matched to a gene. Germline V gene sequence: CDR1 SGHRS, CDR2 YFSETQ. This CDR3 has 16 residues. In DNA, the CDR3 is TGCGCCAGCAGCTTTGGGGGGACAGGGGAAACCGGGGAGCTGTTTTTT. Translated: CASSFGGTGETGELFF.

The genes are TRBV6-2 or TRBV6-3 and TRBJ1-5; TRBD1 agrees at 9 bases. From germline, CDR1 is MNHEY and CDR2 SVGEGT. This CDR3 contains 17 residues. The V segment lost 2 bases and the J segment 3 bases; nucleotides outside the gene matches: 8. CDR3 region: CASSYRHRDRDNQPQHF. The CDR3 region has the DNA TGTGCCAGCAGTTACCGGCACCGGGACAGGGACAATCAGCCCCAGCATTTT.

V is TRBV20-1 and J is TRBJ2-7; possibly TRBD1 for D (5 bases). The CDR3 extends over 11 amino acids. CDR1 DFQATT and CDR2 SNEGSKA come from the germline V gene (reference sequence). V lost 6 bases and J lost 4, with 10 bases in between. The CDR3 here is CSAAGIYEQYF. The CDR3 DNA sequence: TGCAGTGCAGCAGGGATATACGAGCAGTACTTC.

Written as DNA, the CDR3 is TGTGCCAGCAGTTTAAGGGGGCCGGGTAGCAATCAGCCCCAGCATTTT. Protein sequence: CASSLRGPGSNQPQHF. This chain uses TRBV28 with TRBJ1-5; 7 nucleotides agree with TRBD1. The V segment lost 2 bases and the J segment 0 bases; nucleotides outside the gene matches: 4. CDR1 is MDHEN and CDR2 is SYDVKM in the germline V gene. This CDR3 region has 16 residues.

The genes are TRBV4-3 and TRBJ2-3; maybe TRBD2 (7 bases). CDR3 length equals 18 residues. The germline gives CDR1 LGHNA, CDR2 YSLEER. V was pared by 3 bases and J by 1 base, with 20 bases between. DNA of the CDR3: TGCGCCAGCAGCCAGCAGCCGGGGGGCGGGGGCCGCACAGATACGCAGTATTTT. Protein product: CASSQQPGGGGRTDTQYF.

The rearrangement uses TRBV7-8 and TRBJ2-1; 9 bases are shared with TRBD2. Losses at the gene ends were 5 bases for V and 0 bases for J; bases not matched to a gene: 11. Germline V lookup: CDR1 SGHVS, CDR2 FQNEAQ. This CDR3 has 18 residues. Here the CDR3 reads CASSPSRLAVTSYNEQFF. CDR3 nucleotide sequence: TGTGCCAGCAGCCCCAGCCGACTAGCGGTCACCTCCTACAATGAGCAGTTCTTC.

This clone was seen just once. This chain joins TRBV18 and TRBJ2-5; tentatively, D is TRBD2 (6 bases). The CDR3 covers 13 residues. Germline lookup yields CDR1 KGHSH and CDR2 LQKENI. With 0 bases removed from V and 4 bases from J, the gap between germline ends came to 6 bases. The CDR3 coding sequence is TGTGCCAGCTCACCACCGGAGGGAGAGACCCAGTACTTC. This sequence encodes CASSPPEGETQYF.

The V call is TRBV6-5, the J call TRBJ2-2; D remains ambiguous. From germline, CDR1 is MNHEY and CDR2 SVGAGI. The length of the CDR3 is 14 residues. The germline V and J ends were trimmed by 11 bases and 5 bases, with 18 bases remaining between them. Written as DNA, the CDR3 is TGTGCCGGCAACCCGGGTTCCCCAACCGGGGAGCTGTTTTTT. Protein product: CAGNPGSPTGELFF.

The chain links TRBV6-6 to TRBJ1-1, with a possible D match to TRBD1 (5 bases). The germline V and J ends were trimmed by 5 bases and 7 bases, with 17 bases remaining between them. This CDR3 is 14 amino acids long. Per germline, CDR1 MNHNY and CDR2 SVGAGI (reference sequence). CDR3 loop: CASSPPGGDSEAFF. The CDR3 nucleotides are TGTGCCAGCAGTCCCCCCGGTGGCGACAGTGAAGCTTTCTTT.

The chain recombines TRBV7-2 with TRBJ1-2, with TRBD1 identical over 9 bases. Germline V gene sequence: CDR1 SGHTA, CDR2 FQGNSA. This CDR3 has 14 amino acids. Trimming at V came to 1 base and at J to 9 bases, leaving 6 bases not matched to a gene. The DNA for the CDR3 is TGTGCCAGCAGCTTAGGGGGGACAGGGACGCGCTACACCTTC. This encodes CASSLGGTGTRYTF. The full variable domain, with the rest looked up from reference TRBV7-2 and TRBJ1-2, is GAGVSQSPSNKVTEKGKDVELRCDPISGHTALYWYRQSLGQGLEFLIYFQGNSAPDKSGLPSDRFSAERTGGSVSTLTIQRTQQEDSAVYLCASSLGGTGTRYTFGSGTRLTVV.

The CDR3 protein is CASSPWTGQNTEAFF. In DNA form, the CDR3 reads TGTGCCAGCAGCCCCTGGACAGGGCAGAACACTGAAGCTTTCTTT. The J gene is TRBJ1-1, the V gene TRBV7-2; 8 nucleotides match TRBD1. The V gene's germline CDR1 is SGHTA and CDR2 FQGNSA. The CDR3 sequence is 15 residues long. With V trimmed by 5 bases and J by 1 base, 6 bases remained unmatched. Based on the CDR3 plus reference TRBV7-2 and TRBJ1-1, the full variable domain is GAGVSQSPSNKVTEKGKDVELRCDPISGHTALYWYRQSLGQGLEFLIYFQGNSAPDKSGLPSDRFSAERTGGSVSTLTIQRTQQEDSAVYLCASSPWTGQNTEAFFGQGTRLTVV.

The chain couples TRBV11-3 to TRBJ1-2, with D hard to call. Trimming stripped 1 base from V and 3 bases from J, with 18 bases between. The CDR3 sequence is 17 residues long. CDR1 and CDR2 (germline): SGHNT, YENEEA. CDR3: CASSLVRVKTMDYGYTF. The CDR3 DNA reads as TGTGCCAGCAGCTTAGTAAGGGTGAAGACTATGGACTATGGCTACACCTTC.

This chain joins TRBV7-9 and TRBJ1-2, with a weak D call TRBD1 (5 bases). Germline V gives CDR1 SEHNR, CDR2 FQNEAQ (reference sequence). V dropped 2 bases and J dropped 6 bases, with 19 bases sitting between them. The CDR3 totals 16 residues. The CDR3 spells CASSLSSVGAGDGYTF. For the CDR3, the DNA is TGTGCCAGCAGCTTAAGCTCAGTAGGGGCTGGGGATGGCTACACCTTC.

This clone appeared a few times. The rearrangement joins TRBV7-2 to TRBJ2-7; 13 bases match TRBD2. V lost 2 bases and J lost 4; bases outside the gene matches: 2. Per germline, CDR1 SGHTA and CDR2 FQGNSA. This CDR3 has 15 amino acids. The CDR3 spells CASSLLGLAGYEQYF. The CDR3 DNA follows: TGTGCCAGCAGCTTACTGGGACTAGCGGGGTACGAGCAGTACTTC.

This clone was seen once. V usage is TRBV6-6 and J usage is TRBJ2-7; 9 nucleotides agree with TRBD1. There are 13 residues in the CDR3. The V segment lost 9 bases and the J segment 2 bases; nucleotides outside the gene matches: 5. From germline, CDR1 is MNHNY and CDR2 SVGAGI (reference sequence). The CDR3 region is CASNRDRAYEQYF. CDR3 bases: TGTGCCAGTAACCGGGACAGGGCCTACGAGCAGTACTTC.

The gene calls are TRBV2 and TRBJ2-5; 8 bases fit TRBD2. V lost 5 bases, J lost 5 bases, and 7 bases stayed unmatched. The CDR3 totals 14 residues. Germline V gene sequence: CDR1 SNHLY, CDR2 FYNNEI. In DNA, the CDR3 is TGTGCCAGCAGTATCGGGACTAGGGGCGAGACCCAGTACTTC. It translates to CASSIGTRGETQYF.

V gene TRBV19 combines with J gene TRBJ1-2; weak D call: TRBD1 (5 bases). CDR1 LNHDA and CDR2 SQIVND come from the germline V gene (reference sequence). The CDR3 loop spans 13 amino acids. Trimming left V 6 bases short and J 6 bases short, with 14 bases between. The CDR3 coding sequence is TGTGCCAGTAGCATTCGACGGGGGGATGGCTACACCTTC. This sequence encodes CASSIRRGDGYTF.

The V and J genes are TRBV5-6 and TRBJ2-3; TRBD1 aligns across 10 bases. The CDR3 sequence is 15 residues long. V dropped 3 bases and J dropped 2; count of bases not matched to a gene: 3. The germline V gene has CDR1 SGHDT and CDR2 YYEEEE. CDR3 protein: CASSSGTGVTDTQYF. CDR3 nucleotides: TGTGCCAGCAGCTCCGGGACAGGGGTCACAGATACGCAGTATTTT.

The CDR3 nucleotides are TGTGCCAGCAGCCAGGGACTAGCCTCCTACAATGAGCAGTTCTTC. It specifies CASSQGLASYNEQFF. V usage is TRBV11-3 and J usage is TRBJ2-1, with 9 bases matching TRBD2. The germline CDR1 and CDR2 sequences are SGHNT and YENEEA. The CDR3 contains 15 residues. With V trimmed by 5 bases and J by 0 bases, 2 bases remained unmatched. The variable domain in full, completed from reference TRBV11-3 and TRBJ2-1, reads EAGVVQSPRYKIIEKKQPVAFWCNPISGHNTLYWYLQNLGQGPELLIRYENEEAVDDSQLPKDRFSAERLKGVDSTLKIQPAELGDSAVYLCASSQGLASYNEQFFGPGTRLTVL.

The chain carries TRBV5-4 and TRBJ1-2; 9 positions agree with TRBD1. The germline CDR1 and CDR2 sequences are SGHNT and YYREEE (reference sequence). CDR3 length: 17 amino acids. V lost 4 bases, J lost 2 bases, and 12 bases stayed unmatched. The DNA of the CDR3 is TGTGCCAGCAGCACGCCGGGACAGGGAAAAACAAACTATGGCTACACCTTC. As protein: CASSTPGQGKTNYGYTF.

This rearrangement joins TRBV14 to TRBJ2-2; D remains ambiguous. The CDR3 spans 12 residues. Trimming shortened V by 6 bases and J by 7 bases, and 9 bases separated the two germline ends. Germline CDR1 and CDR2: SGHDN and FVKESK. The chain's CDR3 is CASRYWSGELFF. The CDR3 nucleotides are TGTGCCAGCAGATACTGGAGCGGGGAGCTGTTTTTT.

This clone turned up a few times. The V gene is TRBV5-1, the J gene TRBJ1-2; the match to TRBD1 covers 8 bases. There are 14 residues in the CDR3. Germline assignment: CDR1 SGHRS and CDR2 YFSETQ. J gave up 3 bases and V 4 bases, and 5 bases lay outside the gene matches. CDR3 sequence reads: CASSEQTGDYGYTF. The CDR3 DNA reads TGCGCCAGCAGCGAACAGACAGGGGACTATGGCTACACCTTC.

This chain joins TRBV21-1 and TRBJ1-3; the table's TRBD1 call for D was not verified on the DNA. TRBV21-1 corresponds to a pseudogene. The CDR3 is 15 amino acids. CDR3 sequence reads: CASSNRRLSGNTIYF. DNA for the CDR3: TGTGCCAGCAGCAATCGCAGGCTCTCTGGAAACACCATATATTTT.

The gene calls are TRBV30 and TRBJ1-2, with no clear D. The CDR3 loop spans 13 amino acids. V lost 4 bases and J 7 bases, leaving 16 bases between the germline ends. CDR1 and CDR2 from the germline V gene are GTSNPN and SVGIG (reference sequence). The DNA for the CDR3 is TGTGCCTGGACCTCTACTGGATGGAGTGGCTACACCTTC. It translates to CAWTSTGWSGYTF.

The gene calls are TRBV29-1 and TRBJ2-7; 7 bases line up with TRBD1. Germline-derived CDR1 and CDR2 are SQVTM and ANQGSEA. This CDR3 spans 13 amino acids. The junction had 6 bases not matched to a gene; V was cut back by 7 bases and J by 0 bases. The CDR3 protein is CSEVGQSSYEQYF. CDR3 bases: TGCAGCGAGGTGGGACAGAGCTCCTACGAGCAGTACTTC.